Below, 4 T cell receptor beta chains from the same sample are listed, as sequenced in a study of metastatic and nonmetastatic thyroid tumors. Treatment of any kind had been given to no patient before thyroid surgery. TCRdb re-clonotyped the PCR reads via MiXCR. The sample shows 20,000 to 25,000 clones, approximately 16% of them seen only once. Sample: blood. Receptors were obtained from a male donor with papillary thyroid cancer or a benign thyroid nodule (not recorded which). Some clones in this sample may be carry-over from other donors' samples.

This clone was seen ten or more times. This chain uses TRBV5-1 with TRBJ2-1; 7 bases line up with TRBD1. CDR1 and CDR2 (germline): SGHRS, YFSETQ. The CDR3 length is 18 residues. V shed 0 bases, J shed 1 base, and the junction held 10 bases outside the gene matches. DNA of the CDR3: TGCGCCAGCAGCTTGGGTGCTAAGTGGGACAGATCCTACAATGAGCAGTTCTTC. It translates to CASSLGAKWDRSYNEQFF.

This clone is termed medium-sized. J is TRBJ1-6 and V is TRBV12-3 or TRBV12-4, with a tentative D call TRBD1 (6 bases). The CDR3 totals 12 residues. V lost 8 bases to trimming and J lost 16 bases, with 18 bases between them. The DNA for the CDR3 is TGTGCCAGCCAATCCAGCGGACAGCGACTCCACTTT. This codes for CASQSSGQRLHF.

This chain uses TRBV5-1 with TRBJ1-1; maybe TRBD1 (5 bases). The CDR3 consists of 15 residues. CDR1 is SGHRS and CDR2 is YFSETQ in the germline V gene. Trimming removed 3 bases from V and 4 bases from J, with 16 bases in between. The CDR3 loop is CASSWLTVGSTEAFF. The CDR3 bases are TGCGCCAGCAGCTGGCTGACAGTGGGTAGCACTGAAGCTTTCTTT.

This clone occurred many times. V gene TRBV3-1 combines with J gene TRBJ1-1; 7 bases are a match to TRBD1. J gave up 6 bases and V 3 bases, and 1 base lay outside the gene matches. Germline lookup yields CDR1 LGHDT and CDR2 YNNKEL (reference sequence). The CDR3 contains 12 residues. CDR3 in DNA: TGTGCCAGCAGCCAGCAGGGGGCTGAAGCTTTCTTT. It yields the protein CASSQQGAEAFF. The full variable domain, with the rest looked up from reference TRBV3-1 and TRBJ1-1, is DTAVSQTPKYLVTQMGNDKSIKCEQNLGHDTMYWYKQDSKKFLKIMFSYNNKELIINETVPNRFSPKSPDKAHLNLHINSLELGDSAVYFCASSQQGAEAFFGQGTRLTVV.